Below, 18 T cell receptor beta chains from the same sample are listed, as sequenced in a study of OX40 agonist ivuxolimab in advanced cancers. Sequencing used immunoSEQ multiplex PCR; TCRdb keeps in-frame clones, though not all of them. The profile covers tens of thousands of clones, with more than 85% appearing a single time and 1% to 1.5% taken by the ten largest. Sample: CD4+ or CD8+ T cells sorted from blood, taken in a trial of the OX40 agonist ivuxolimab. The receptors here all came from an adult with an advanced solid tumor such as melanoma, head and neck, liver or kidney cancer.

This chain joins TRBV10-3 and TRBJ1-2; tentative D call: TRBD1 (5 bases). This CDR3 spans 14 amino acids. CDR1 is ENHRY, CDR2 SYGVKD, per germline. V was pared by 5 bases and J by 2 bases, with 12 bases between. CDR3 coding DNA: TGTGCCATCAGTCCGGACAAGACCAACTATGGCTACACCTTC. Translation gives CAISPDKTNYGYTF.

The chain links TRBV9 to TRBJ2-1; possibly TRBD1 for D (5 bases). The V gene lost 4 bases and the J gene lost 4 bases, with 15 bases spanning the gap. The CDR3 is 15 residues long. The germline V gene has CDR1 SGDLS and CDR2 YYNGEE. The DNA of the CDR3 is TGTGCCAGCAGCCGAGACAGACCGCCTTACAATGAGCAGTTCTTC. Its protein is CASSRDRPPYNEQFF.

The chain has TRBV18 and TRBJ1-1; 10 bases are a match to TRBD1. J lost 11 bases, V lost 6 bases, and 12 bases had no gene match. CDR3 size: 14 residues. The germline gives CDR1 KGHSH, CDR2 LQKENI. Written as DNA, the CDR3 is TGTGCCAGCTCCAGGGACAGGGGTTCTGTTGTCGCTTTCTTT. Its translation: CASSRDRGSVVAFF.

The chain is built from TRBV29-1 and TRBJ1-2, with D unclear. V lost 6 bases and J 4 bases, leaving 9 bases between the germline ends. This CDR3 has 11 amino acids. CDR1 SQVTM and CDR2 ANQGSEA come from the germline V gene. The CDR3 loop reads CSVASVYGYTF. DNA of the CDR3: TGCAGCGTCGCTAGTGTCTATGGCTACACCTTC.

The V and J genes are TRBV14 and TRBJ2-7, with D possibly being TRBD2 (6 bases). The CDR3 runs to 16 residues. Germline CDR1 and CDR2: SGHDN and FVKESK. Trimming stripped 4 bases from V and 2 bases from J, with 18 bases between. Here the CDR3 reads CASSPVWSGSPYEQYF. In nucleotides, the CDR3 is TGTGCCAGCAGCCCGGTTTGGAGCGGGTCCCCCTACGAGCAGTACTTC.

The chain links TRBV7-9 to TRBJ2-3; D possibly matches TRBD1 or TRBD2 (5 bases each). The CDR3 contains 15 residues. Per germline, CDR1 SEHNR and CDR2 FQNEAQ (reference sequence). Trimming removed 3 bases at V and 2 bases at J, with 12 bases between. This CDR3 reads CASSLVLGTTDTQYF. The CDR3 DNA sequence: TGTGCCAGCAGCTTGGTTTTGGGGACCACAGATACGCAGTATTTT.

This clone was seen just once. The CDR3, as DNA: TGTGCCAGCAGCCCCGATCGGGCGGGCTATGGCTACACCTTC. Translation gives CASSPDRAGYGYTF. The chain combines TRBV7-2 with TRBJ1-2; D is unresolved. The CDR3 loop spans 14 amino acids. V lost 5 bases, J lost 4 bases, and 14 bases lay in between. In germline, CDR1 is SGHTA, CDR2 FQGNSA.

The chain couples TRBV18 to TRBJ1-3; D might be TRBD1 (5 bases). Germline-derived CDR1 and CDR2 are KGHSH and LQKENI. The CDR3 runs to 16 residues. The V end lost 6 bases, the J end lost 3 bases, and 18 bases lay between the germline ends. The chain's CDR3 is CASSATDGAGGNTIYF. In DNA, the CDR3 is TGTGCCAGCTCTGCAACGGATGGGGCAGGTGGAAACACCATATATTTT.

The chain carries TRBV18 and TRBJ2-5; D perhaps matches TRBD2 (7 bases). CDR1 KGHSH and CDR2 LQKENI come from the germline V gene. The length of the CDR3 is 16 residues. V lost 3 bases and J 5 bases, leaving 19 bases between the germline ends. CDR3 in amino acids: CASSPRGGAGPETQYF. The DNA for the CDR3 is TGTGCCAGCTCACCCCGAGGGGGGGCTGGGCCGGAGACCCAGTACTTC.

The chain employs TRBV7-9 and TRBJ1-3; no reliable D call. This CDR3 is built from 15 residues. Germline V gives CDR1 SEHNR, CDR2 FQNEAQ (reference sequence). Trimming cost V 4 bases and J 0 bases, with 10 bases left between them. In DNA, the CDR3 is TGTGCCAGCAGCTCTCGGACCCTCTCTGGAAACACCATATATTTT. It is translated as CASSSRTLSGNTIYF.

This chain uses TRBV2 with TRBJ1-4, with D unclear. Deletions cut 6 bases from V and 10 bases from J, with 15 bases between. Germline CDR1 and CDR2: SNHLY and FYNNEI. The CDR3 extends over 13 amino acids. This CDR3 is CASSPPDGLKLFF. The CDR3 DNA follows: TGTGCCAGCAGCCCGCCGGACGGTTTAAAACTGTTTTTT.

The rearrangement joins TRBV7-9 to TRBJ2-1, with D maybe TRBD1 (5 bases). The CDR3 has 16 residues. CDR1 is SEHNR and CDR2 is FQNEAQ in the germline V gene (reference sequence). V was clipped by 5 bases and J by 0 bases, with 14 bases between them. The CDR3 DNA reads as TGTGCCAGCAGCCCACCAGGTAGGGGCTCCTACAATGAGCAGTTCTTC. It translates to CASSPPGRGSYNEQFF.

DNA of the CDR3: TGTGCCAGCAGTCGTGAGGGTTGGAGCAATCAGCCCCAGCATTTT. Translated: CASSREGWSNQPQHF. This chain links TRBV7-2 with TRBJ1-5, with D hard to call. Per germline, CDR1 SGHTA and CDR2 FQGNSA. The CDR3 is 15 residues long. The V end was cut by 6 bases, the J end by 1 base, with 13 bases between.

CDR3 amino acids: CASSPRNTGTGIYEQYF. CDR3 bases: TGCGCCAGCAGCCCGCGAAATACCGGGACAGGGATCTACGAGCAGTACTTC. The rearrangement links TRBV5-1 to TRBJ2-7; the match to TRBD1 covers 9 bases. CDR1 is SGHRS and CDR2 is YFSETQ in the germline V gene. The CDR3 has 17 residues. Trimming removed 4 bases from V and 3 bases from J; junction bases left unmatched: 14.

DNA of the CDR3: TGTGCCAGCAGTGAAAGGAGCAGGGATTCACTCGCGGAGCAGTACTTC. Translated: CASSERSRDSLAEQYF. The rearrangement joins TRBV6-1 to TRBJ2-7, with D possibly being TRBD1 (5 bases). CDR1 and CDR2 (germline): MNHNS, SASEGT. The length of the CDR3 is 16 residues. V was clipped by 2 bases and J by 7 bases, with 21 bases between them.

Comment on this clone: One end of the junction fails to match germline, which may point to a read error. The gene calls are TRBV7-9 and TRBJ2-7; D might be TRBD1 (8 bases). The CDR3 totals 16 residues. Germline V CDR1 and CDR2: SEHNR, FQNEAQ (reference sequence). CDR3: CTSSLTGTGGAYEQYF. In DNA, the CDR3 is TGTACCAGCAGCTTAACCGGAACAGGGGGGGCCTACGAGCAGTACTTC.

The chain uses TRBV4-1 and TRBJ1-4; tentatively, D is TRBD1 (5 bases). Germline CDR1 reads MGHRA; CDR2 reads YSYEKL. This CDR3 is 14 amino acids long. Trimming cost V 4 bases and J 4 bases, with 10 bases left between them. CDR3 residues: CASSLRDGNEKLFF. CDR3 DNA: TGCGCCAGCAGCCTTCGGGACGGTAATGAAAAACTGTTTTTT.

J is TRBJ1-6 and V is TRBV5-4; no reliable D call. The germline gives CDR1 SGHNT, CDR2 YYREEE (reference sequence). CDR3 length: 14 amino acids. V was clipped by 0 bases and J by 4 bases, with 5 bases between them. The CDR3 sequence: CASSLERYNSPLHF. The CDR3 DNA reads as TGTGCCAGCAGCTTGGAGAGGTATAATTCACCCCTCCACTTT.